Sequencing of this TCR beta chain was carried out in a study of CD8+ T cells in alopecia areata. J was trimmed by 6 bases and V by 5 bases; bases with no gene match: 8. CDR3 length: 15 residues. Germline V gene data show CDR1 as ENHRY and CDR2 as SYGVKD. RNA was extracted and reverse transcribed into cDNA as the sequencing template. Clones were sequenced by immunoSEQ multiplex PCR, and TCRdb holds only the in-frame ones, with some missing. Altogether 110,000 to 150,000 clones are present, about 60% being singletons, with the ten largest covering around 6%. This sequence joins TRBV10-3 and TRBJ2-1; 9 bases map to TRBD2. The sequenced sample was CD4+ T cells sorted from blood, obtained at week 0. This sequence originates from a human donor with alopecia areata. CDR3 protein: CAISLVAGATNEQFF. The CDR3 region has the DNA TGTGCCATCAGTCTCGTAGCGGGGGCCACCAATGAGCAGTTCTTC.